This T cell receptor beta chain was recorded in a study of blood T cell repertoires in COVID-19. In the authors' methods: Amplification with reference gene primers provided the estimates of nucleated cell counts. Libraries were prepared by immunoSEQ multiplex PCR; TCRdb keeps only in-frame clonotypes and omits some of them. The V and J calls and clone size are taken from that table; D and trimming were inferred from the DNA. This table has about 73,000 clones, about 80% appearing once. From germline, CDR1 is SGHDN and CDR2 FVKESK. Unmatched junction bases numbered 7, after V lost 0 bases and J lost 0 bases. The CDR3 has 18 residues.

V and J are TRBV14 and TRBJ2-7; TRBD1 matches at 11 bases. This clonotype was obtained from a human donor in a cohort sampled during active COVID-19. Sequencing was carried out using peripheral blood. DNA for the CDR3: TGTGCCAGCAGCCAAGAACGCGGGACAGGGGGAAGCTCCTACGAGCAGTACTTC. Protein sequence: CASSQERGTGGSSYEQYF.